This TCR beta chain appears in the sequencing data of a study of cytomegalovirus exposure and HLA in healthy donors. Study details: There were 90 million to 130 million unique TCR beta sequences, drawn from 150 million to 200 million T cells, in an earlier analysis. Study-level findings and limits: The availability of immune exposure information extended only to CMV serostatus. Evidence from a later analysis indicated that most CMV-associated TCR beta chains looked HLA-restricted.

V lost 5 bases and J lost 1, with 13 bases in between. The CDR3 sequence is 15 residues long. Germline lookup yields CDR1 SEHNR and CDR2 FQNEAQ (reference sequence). On this clone itself: The antigen remains undetermined.

Unrecorded immune exposure was likely among donors, who were nominally healthy when sampled. Primers: 60 Vbeta forward and 13 Jbeta reverse. Sequencing used immunoSEQ multiplex PCR; TCRdb keeps in-frame clones, though not all of them. The data hold about 150,000 clones, with 76% observed a single time. The rearrangement joins TRBV7-9 to TRBJ2-3; a possible D gene is TRBD2 (6 bases). The specimen sequenced was PBMCs. The sequence came from a female donor in good health and CMV-seropositive. The CDR3 region has the DNA TGTGCCAGCAGCCCGCCGGGACTGGGCACAGATACGCAGTATTTT. Translated: CASSPPGLGTDTQYF.